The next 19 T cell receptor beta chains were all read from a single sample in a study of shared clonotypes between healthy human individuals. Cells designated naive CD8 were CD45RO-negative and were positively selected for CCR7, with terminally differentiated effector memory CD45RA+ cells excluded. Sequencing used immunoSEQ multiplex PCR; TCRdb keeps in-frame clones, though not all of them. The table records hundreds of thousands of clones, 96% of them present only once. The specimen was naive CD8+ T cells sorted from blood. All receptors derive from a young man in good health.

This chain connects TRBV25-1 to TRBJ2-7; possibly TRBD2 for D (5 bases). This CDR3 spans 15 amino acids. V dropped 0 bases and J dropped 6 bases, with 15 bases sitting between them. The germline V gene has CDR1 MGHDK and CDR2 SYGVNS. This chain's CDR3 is CASSEYEKTEGEQYF. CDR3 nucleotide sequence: TGTGCCAGCAGTGAATATGAGAAGACCGAGGGCGAGCAGTACTTC.

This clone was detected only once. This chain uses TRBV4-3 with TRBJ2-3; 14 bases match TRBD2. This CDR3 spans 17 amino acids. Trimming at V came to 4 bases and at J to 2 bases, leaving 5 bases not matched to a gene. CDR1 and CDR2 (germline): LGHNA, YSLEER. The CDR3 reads CASSLRLAGGFTDTQYF. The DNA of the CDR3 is TGCGCCAGCAGCCTCCGACTAGCGGGAGGGTTCACAGATACGCAGTATTTT.

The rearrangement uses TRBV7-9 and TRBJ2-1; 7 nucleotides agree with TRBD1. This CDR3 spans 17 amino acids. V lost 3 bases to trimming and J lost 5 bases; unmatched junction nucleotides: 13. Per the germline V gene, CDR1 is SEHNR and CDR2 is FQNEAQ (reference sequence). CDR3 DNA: TGTGCCAGCAGCTTGCTGGCCGGGGACAGTAGGGACAATGAGCAGTTCTTC. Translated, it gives CASSLLAGDSRDNEQFF.

The CDR3 nucleotides are TGTGCCAGCAGCCCGGCCTGGGAAAAACTGTTTTTT. Protein product: CASSPAWEKLFF. The chain couples TRBV28 to TRBJ1-4; no clear D. CDR3 size: 12 residues. Germline V lookup: CDR1 MDHEN, CDR2 SYDVKM. V lost 6 bases and J 8 bases, leaving 10 bases between the germline ends.

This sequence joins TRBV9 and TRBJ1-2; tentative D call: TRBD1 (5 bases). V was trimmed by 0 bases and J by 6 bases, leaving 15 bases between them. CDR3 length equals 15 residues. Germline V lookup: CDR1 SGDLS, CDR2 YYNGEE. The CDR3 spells CASSVEGRVKDGYTF. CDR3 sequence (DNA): TGTGCCAGCAGCGTAGAAGGCAGGGTGAAGGATGGCTACACCTTC.

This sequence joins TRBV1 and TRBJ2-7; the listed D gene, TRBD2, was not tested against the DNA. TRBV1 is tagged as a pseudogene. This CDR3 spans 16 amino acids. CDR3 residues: CTSSQVPGGAGYEQYF. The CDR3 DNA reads TGCACCAGCAGCCAAGTGCCAGGAGGGGCTGGGTACGAGCAGTACTTC.

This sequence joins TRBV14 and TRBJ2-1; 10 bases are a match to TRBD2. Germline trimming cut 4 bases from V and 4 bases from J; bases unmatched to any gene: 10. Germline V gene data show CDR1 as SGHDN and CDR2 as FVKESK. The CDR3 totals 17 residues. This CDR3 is CASSRRKLAGLYNEQFF. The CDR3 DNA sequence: TGTGCCAGCAGCCGCCGAAAACTAGCGGGACTTTACAATGAGCAGTTCTTC.

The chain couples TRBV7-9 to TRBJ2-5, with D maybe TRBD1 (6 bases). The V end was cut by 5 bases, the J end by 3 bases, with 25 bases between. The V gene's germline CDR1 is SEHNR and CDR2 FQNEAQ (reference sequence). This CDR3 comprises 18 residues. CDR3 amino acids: CASSLPQGIHANKETQYF. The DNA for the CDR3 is TGTGCCAGCAGCCTACCTCAGGGGATCCACGCAAATAAAGAGACCCAGTACTTC.

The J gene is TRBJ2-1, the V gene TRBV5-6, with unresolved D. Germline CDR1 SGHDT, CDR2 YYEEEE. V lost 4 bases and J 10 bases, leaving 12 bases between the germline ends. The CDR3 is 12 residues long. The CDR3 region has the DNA TGTGCCAGCAGCGTCCTAGGAGCGGAGCAGTTCTTC. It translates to CASSVLGAEQFF. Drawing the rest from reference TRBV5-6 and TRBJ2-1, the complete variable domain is DAGVTQSPTHLIKTRGQQVTLRCSPKSGHDTVSWYQQALGQGPQFIFQYYEEEERQRGNFPDRFSGHQFPNYSSELNVNALLLGDSALYLCASSVLGAEQFFGPGTRLTVL.

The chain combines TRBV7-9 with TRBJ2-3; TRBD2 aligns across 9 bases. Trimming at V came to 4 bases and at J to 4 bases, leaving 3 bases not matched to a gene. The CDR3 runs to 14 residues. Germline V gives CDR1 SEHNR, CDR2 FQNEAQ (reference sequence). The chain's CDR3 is CASSSLAGSDTQYF. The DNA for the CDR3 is TGTGCCAGCAGCTCACTAGCGGGTTCAGATACGCAGTATTTT.

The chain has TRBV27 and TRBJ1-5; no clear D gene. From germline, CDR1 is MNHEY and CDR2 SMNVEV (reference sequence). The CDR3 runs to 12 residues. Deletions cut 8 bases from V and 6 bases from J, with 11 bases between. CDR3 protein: CASGNPGQPQHF. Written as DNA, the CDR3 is TGTGCCAGCGGAAACCCAGGTCAGCCCCAGCATTTT.

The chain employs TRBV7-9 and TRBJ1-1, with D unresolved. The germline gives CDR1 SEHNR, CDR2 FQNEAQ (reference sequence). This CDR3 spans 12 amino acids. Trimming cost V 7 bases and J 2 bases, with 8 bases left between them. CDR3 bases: TGTGCCAGCACCCAATTTAACACTGAAGCTTTCTTT. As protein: CASTQFNTEAFF.

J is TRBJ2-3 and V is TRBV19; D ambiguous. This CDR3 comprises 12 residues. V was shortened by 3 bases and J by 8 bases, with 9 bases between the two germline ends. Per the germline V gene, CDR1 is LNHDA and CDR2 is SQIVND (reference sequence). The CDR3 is CASSMVSGTQYF. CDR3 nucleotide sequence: TGTGCCAGTAGTATGGTCTCGGGTACGCAGTATTTT.

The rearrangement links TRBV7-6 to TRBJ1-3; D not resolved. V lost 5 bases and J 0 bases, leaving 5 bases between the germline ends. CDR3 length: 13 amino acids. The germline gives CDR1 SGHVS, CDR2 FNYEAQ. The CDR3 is CASSGYSGNTIYF. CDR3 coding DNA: TGTGCCAGCAGCGGGTACTCTGGAAACACCATATATTTT.

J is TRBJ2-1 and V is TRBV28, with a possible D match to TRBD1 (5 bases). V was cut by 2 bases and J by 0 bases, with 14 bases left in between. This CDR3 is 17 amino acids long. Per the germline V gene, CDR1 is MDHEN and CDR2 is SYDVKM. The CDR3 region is CASSLPPQGGSYNEQFF. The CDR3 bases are TGTGCCAGCAGTTTACCCCCCCAGGGCGGCTCCTACAATGAGCAGTTCTTC.

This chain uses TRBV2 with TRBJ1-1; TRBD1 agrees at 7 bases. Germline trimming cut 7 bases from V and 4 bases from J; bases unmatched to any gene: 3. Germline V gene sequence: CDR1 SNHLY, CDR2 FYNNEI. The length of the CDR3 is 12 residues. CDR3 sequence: CASKGGITEAFF. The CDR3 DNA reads TGTGCCAGCAAAGGGGGCATCACTGAAGCTTTCTTT.

The CDR3 nucleotides read TGCGCCAGCAGCCAAGATCTCCTCGCCCTTCATAGCGGGGTACAAGAGACCCAGTACTTC. It yields the protein CASSQDLLALHSGVQETQYF. The chain carries TRBV4-3 and TRBJ2-5, with 8 bases matching TRBD2. The germline gives CDR1 LGHNA, CDR2 YSLEER. The CDR3 has 20 residues. With 0 bases clipped from V and 2 bases from J, the junction kept 17 bases outside the gene matches.

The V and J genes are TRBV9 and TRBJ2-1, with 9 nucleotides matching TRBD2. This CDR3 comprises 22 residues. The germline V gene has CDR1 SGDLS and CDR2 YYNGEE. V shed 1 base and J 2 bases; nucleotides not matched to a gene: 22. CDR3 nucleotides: TGTGCCAGCAGCGTACCTTTTGAGGTGAGGGGAAAGACTAGCGGAACCTACAATGAGCAGTTCTTC. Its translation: CASSVPFEVRGKTSGTYNEQFF.

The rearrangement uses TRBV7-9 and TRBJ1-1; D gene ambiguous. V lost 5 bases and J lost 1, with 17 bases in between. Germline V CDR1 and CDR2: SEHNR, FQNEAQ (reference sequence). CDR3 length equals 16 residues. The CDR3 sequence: CASSPWTGYKNTEAFF. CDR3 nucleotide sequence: TGTGCCAGCAGCCCATGGACGGGGTATAAGAACACTGAAGCTTTCTTT.